Detailed here is one TCR beta chain. Antigen specificity is unknown. Profiling relied on immunoSEQ multiplex PCR, and the TCRdb table lists in-frame clones only, not all of them. The profile shows some 65,000 clones, over 80% of them singletons. This sample was included in a study of CD4 T cells in relation to SARS-CoV-2 and coronaviruses. General study points: Monoreactive clones expanded significantly more to SARS-CoV-2 than crossreactive clones did. In around three fifths of donors, memory CD4+ clonotypes crossrecognized SARS-CoV-2 and at least one common cold coronavirus spike. No donor gave both pre-pandemic and post-infection samples.

Before the COVID-19 pandemic, during about 2011-2018, CD4+ T cells were taken from unexposed donors. CD4 enrichment then naive enrichment separated naive from memory CD4+ cells. Looked up from germline, CDR1 is SGHTA and CDR2 is FQGNSA. The V segment lost 5 bases and the J segment 0 bases; nucleotides outside the gene matches: 7. CDR3 length equals 16 residues. This chain joins TRBV7-2 and TRBJ2-7; TRBD1 agrees at 10 bases. The receptor's source is a human donor in good health. Sequenced sample: memory CD4+ T cells from PBMCs. The CDR3 sequence is CASSPYRDRGSYEQYF. CDR3 DNA: TGTGCCAGCAGCCCGTACCGGGACAGGGGCTCCTACGAGCAGTACTTC.